This T cell receptor beta chain was captured in a study of Graves' ophthalmopathy and Graves' hyperthyroidism. Study-wide results and caveats: The model forecast ophthalmopathy progression, reaching roughly 65% sensitivity and 72% to 80% specificity.

This CDR3 has 18 residues. The V gene's germline CDR1 is SGHVS and CDR2 FNYEAQ. V trimming: 1 base; J trimming: 1 base; junction bases outside the gene matches: 12. Details on this clonotype: Antigen unknown.

Scientists amplified the TCR beta CDR3 regions from RNA transcripts. An opening RT-PCR round employed HTBI primers and preceded a second-round multiplex PCR. Using its own MiXCR run on the multiplex PCR reads, TCRdb lists one record per CDR3 protein. This table has around 660,000 distinct CDR3 sequences, about 41% appearing once. The sample consisted of peripheral blood. This TCR was recovered from an adult man with Graves' ophthalmopathy. The rearrangement joins TRBV7-6 to TRBJ2-5; 7 nucleotides agree with TRBD1. The CDR3 region is CASSLVLTGPNLQETQYF. The CDR3 bases are TGTGCCAGCAGCTTAGTTTTGACAGGGCCAAACCTCCAAGAGACCCAGTACTTC.